This TCR beta chain is from a study of blood T cell repertoires in COVID-19. Study as a whole: The origin of the acute and convalescent COVID-19 samples was the United States, Italy and Spain. PBMCs, B-cell-depleted T cells, or T cells were the source of the cDNA or gDNA that made up the material.

The authors' processing: Reference gene primer amplification gave nucleated cell count estimates. TCRdb's copy holds only in-frame clones and misses some; the assay was immunoSEQ multiplex PCR. For V, J and clone size, that table is used; D and trimming come from the DNA. The sample records roughly 180,000 clones, 75% to 85% being singletons. In germline, CDR1 is SNHLY, CDR2 FYNNEI. The ends lost 6 bases at V and 0 bases at J; junction bases unmatched: 5. The CDR3 runs to 17 residues. This TCR came from a woman between 35 and 50 years old with COVID-19, enrolled during active disease. The gene calls are TRBV2 and TRBJ2-3, with 14 bases lining up with TRBD2. Sequencing was performed on peripheral blood. The CDR3 loop is CASRGTSGGTSTDTQYF. CDR3 bases: TGTGCCAGCAGGGGGACTAGCGGGGGAACTAGCACAGATACGCAGTATTTT.